A selection of T cell receptor beta chains follows, all from one sample in a study of OX40 agonist ivuxolimab in advanced cancers. Profiled with immunoSEQ multiplex PCR; TCRdb holds only in-frame clones, not every one. The repertoire holds about 50,000 clones, 82% seen once, with almost 1.5% in the top ten. The source was CD4+ or CD8+ T cells sorted from blood, collected in a trial of the OX40 agonist ivuxolimab. The source is an adult with an advanced solid tumor such as melanoma, head and neck, liver or kidney cancer. Both conserved end residues are part of each CDR3. D genes are given only for firm matches. Clone size is not always given. Where it is, it says once, few, many or a class for expanded clones.

j_call: TRBJ1-2; d_call: .; v_call: TRBV6-4; clone_size: .; cdr3_aa: CASSPAGNYGYTF; cdr3_nt: TGTGCCAGCAGTCCGGCAGGGAACTATGGCTACACCTTC
j_call: TRBJ2-6; d_call: TRBD1; v_call: TRBV5-1; clone_size: .; cdr3_aa: CASSLGATGQGRSGANVLTF; cdr3_nt: TGCGCCAGCAGCTTGGGGGCAACGGGACAGGGACGTTCTGGGGCCAACGTCCTGACTTTC
j_call: TRBJ2-5; d_call: TRBD1; v_call: TRBV5-8; clone_size: .; cdr3_aa: CASSLWTGVKETQYF; cdr3_nt: TGTGCCAGCAGCTTATGGACAGGGGTGAAAGAGACCCAGTACTTC
j_call: TRBJ2-1; d_call: .; v_call: TRBV27; clone_size: .; cdr3_aa: CASSLSKYNEQFF; cdr3_nt: TGTGCCAGCAGTTTATCCAAGTACAATGAGCAGTTCTTC
j_call: TRBJ2-1; d_call: TRBD2; v_call: TRBV18; clone_size: once; cdr3_aa: CASSPSLSGRVGNEQFF; cdr3_nt: TGTGCCAGCTCACCATCCCTTAGCGGGAGGGTTGGCAATGAGCAGTTCTTC
j_call: TRBJ2-1; d_call: .; v_call: TRBV27; clone_size: once; cdr3_aa: CASSSFLGGVNEQFF; cdr3_nt: TGTGCCAGCAGTAGTTTCCTAGGGGGGGTCAATGAGCAGTTCTTC
j_call: TRBJ1-1; d_call: .; v_call: TRBV30; clone_size: .; cdr3_aa: CAWSVAHGRAFF; cdr3_nt: TGTGCCTGGAGTGTAGCCCACGGCCGTGCTTTCTTT
j_call: TRBJ2-7; d_call: TRBD1; v_call: TRBV6-1; clone_size: .; cdr3_aa: CASRYRGFSYEQYF; cdr3_nt: TGTGCCAGCCGGTACAGGGGATTCTCCTACGAGCAGTACTTC
j_call: TRBJ2-7; d_call: TRBD1; v_call: TRBV7-2; clone_size: .; cdr3_aa: CASSAQPPGQGISGEQYF; cdr3_nt: TGTGCCAGCAGCGCGCAGCCTCCGGGACAGGGGATTTCGGGGGAGCAGTACTTC
j_call: TRBJ1-5; d_call: TRBD1; v_call: TRBV6-6; clone_size: .; cdr3_aa: CASSSGTGGMQPQHF; cdr3_nt: TGTGCCAGCAGTTCCGGGACAGGGGGTATGCAGCCCCAGCATTTT
j_call: TRBJ1-2; d_call: .; v_call: TRBV6-5; clone_size: few; cdr3_aa: CASALRERYGYTF; cdr3_nt: TGTGCCAGCGCCCTCAGGGAACGCTATGGCTACACCTTC
j_call: TRBJ1-2; d_call: TRBD1; v_call: TRBV4-2; clone_size: .; cdr3_aa: CASSQAPGQGFGYTF; cdr3_nt: TGTGCCAGCAGCCAAGCTCCGGGACAGGGGTTTGGCTACACCTTC
j_call: TRBJ2-6; d_call: TRBD1; v_call: TRBV19; clone_size: .; cdr3_aa: CASSIDPWTGGLSGANVLTF; cdr3_nt: TGTGCCAGTAGTATAGATCCCTGGACAGGGGGCCTATCTGGGGCCAACGTCCTGACTTTC
j_call: TRBJ1-2; d_call: .; v_call: TRBV19; clone_size: .; cdr3_aa: CASIGEGYGYTF; cdr3_nt: TGTGCCAGTATAGGTGAGGGCTATGGCTACACCTTC
j_call: TRBJ1-1; d_call: .; v_call: TRBV19; clone_size: .; cdr3_aa: CASSPWRGGGGVNTEAFF; cdr3_nt: TGTGCCAGTAGTCCGTGGCGAGGTGGAGGGGGAGTGAACACTGAAGCTTTCTTT
j_call: TRBJ1-4; d_call: .; v_call: TRBV7-2; clone_size: .; cdr3_aa: CASSLDGNNEKLFF; cdr3_nt: TGTGCCAGCAGTTTAGACGGGAATAATGAAAAACTGTTTTTT
j_call: TRBJ2-7; d_call: TRBD2; v_call: TRBV11-2; clone_size: medium-sized; cdr3_aa: CASSRSGGRQFLYEQYF; cdr3_nt: TGTGCCAGCAGCCGATCCGGCGGGAGGCAGTTCCTTTACGAGCAGTACTTC
j_call: TRBJ2-7; d_call: .; v_call: TRBV6-6; clone_size: .; cdr3_aa: CASRAWPERGYEQYF; cdr3_nt: TGTGCCAGCAGAGCATGGCCCGAGAGGGGCTACGAGCAGTACTTC
j_call: TRBJ2-7; d_call: .; v_call: TRBV11-2; clone_size: .; cdr3_aa: CASSPGGYLTYEQYF; cdr3_nt: TGTGCCAGCAGCCCCGGCGGGTACCTAACCTACGAGCAGTACTTC
j_call: TRBJ2-4; d_call: .; v_call: TRBV2; clone_size: .; cdr3_aa: CASSEALFKKNIQYF; cdr3_nt: TGTGCCAGCAGTGAAGCGCTATTTAAAAAAAACATTCAGTACTTC
j_call: TRBJ2-7; d_call: TRBD2; v_call: TRBV6-1; clone_size: .; cdr3_aa: CASREGLAGAYEQYF; cdr3_nt: TGTGCCAGCAGGGAGGGACTAGCGGGCGCCTACGAGCAGTACTTC
j_call: TRBJ2-7; d_call: TRBD2; v_call: TRBV15; clone_size: once; cdr3_aa: CATSWAASGGYEQYF; cdr3_nt: TGTGCCACCAGCTGGGCGGCGAGCGGGGGGTACGAGCAGTACTTC
j_call: TRBJ2-3; d_call: TRBD2; v_call: TRBV7-9; clone_size: .; cdr3_aa: CASTRSRGLGTDTQYF; cdr3_nt: TGTGCCAGCACCCGGTCCCGAGGACTAGGTACAGATACGCAGTATTTT
j_call: TRBJ1-2; d_call: .; v_call: TRBV2; clone_size: .; cdr3_aa: CASSVKGFEYTF; cdr3_nt: TGTGCCAGCAGTGTTAAAGGATTTGAGTACACCTTC
j_call: TRBJ1-2; d_call: .; v_call: TRBV30; clone_size: once; cdr3_aa: CAWNFGGYGYTF; cdr3_nt: TGTGCCTGGAACTTTGGTGGCTATGGCTACACCTTC
j_call: TRBJ2-7; d_call: .; v_call: TRBV5-1; clone_size: .; cdr3_aa: CASSLDTGSGKYF; cdr3_nt: TGCGCCAGCAGCCTAGACACAGGGAGTGGAAAGTACTTC
j_call: TRBJ2-1; d_call: .; v_call: TRBV4-2; clone_size: once; cdr3_aa: CASSPRMMGDSYNEQFF; cdr3_nt: TGTGCCAGCAGCCCCCGGATGATGGGGGACTCCTACAATGAGCAGTTCTTC
j_call: TRBJ2-7; d_call: TRBD1; v_call: TRBV5-6; clone_size: .; cdr3_aa: CASSPNRGLAYEQYF; cdr3_nt: TGTGCCAGCAGCCCTAACAGGGGGCTCGCCTACGAGCAGTACTTC
j_call: TRBJ1-1; d_call: TRBD1; v_call: TRBV7-9; clone_size: once; cdr3_aa: CASSFSGGVNTEAFF; cdr3_nt: TGTGCCAGCAGCTTCTCAGGGGGCGTGAACACTGAAGCTTTCTTT
j_call: TRBJ2-1; d_call: TRBD2; v_call: TRBV11-3; clone_size: .; cdr3_aa: CASSSVVLAGGEFF; cdr3_nt: TGTGCCAGCAGCTCCGTGGTACTAGCGGGAGGGGAGTTCTTC
j_call: TRBJ2-7; d_call: .; v_call: TRBV4-2; clone_size: .; cdr3_aa: CASSQSERDEQYF; cdr3_nt: TGTGCCAGCAGCCAGTCGGAGAGGGACGAGCAGTACTTC
j_call: TRBJ1-5; d_call: .; v_call: TRBV4-2; clone_size: .; cdr3_aa: CASSQERGGGAHQPQHF; cdr3_nt: TGTGCCAGCAGCCAAGAAAGGGGCGGTGGAGCACATCAGCCCCAGCATTTT
j_call: TRBJ1-1; d_call: TRBD1; v_call: TRBV7-2; clone_size: once; cdr3_aa: CASSLVTGRAEAFF; cdr3_nt: TGTGCCAGCAGCTTAGTGACAGGGCGGGCTGAAGCTTTCTTT
j_call: TRBJ2-5; d_call: TRBD2; v_call: TRBV6-5; clone_size: .; cdr3_aa: CASSYGRGESETQYF; cdr3_nt: TGTGCCAGCAGTTACGGTCGGGGGGAGTCGGAGACCCAGTACTTC
j_call: TRBJ1-2; d_call: TRBD1; v_call: TRBV7-8; clone_size: .; cdr3_aa: CASSTRGQGEYGYTF; cdr3_nt: TGTGCCAGCAGCACTAGGGGACAGGGGGAATATGGCTACACCTTC
j_call: TRBJ1-4; d_call: .; v_call: TRBV5-8; clone_size: .; cdr3_aa: CASSLGEKLFF; cdr3_nt: TGTGCCAGCAGCTTGGGTGAAAAACTGTTTTTT
j_call: TRBJ2-7; d_call: .; v_call: TRBV28; clone_size: .; cdr3_aa: CASSLEGRIGEQYF; cdr3_nt: TGTGCCAGCAGTTTAGAAGGCCGGATTGGGGAGCAGTACTTC
j_call: TRBJ1-1; d_call: .; v_call: TRBV15; clone_size: once; cdr3_aa: CATSRDELGATEAFF; cdr3_nt: TGTGCCACCAGCAGAGATGAGTTAGGGGCCACTGAAGCTTTCTTT
j_call: TRBJ1-1; d_call: .; v_call: TRBV2; clone_size: .; cdr3_aa: CASSEGVPRGTEAFF; cdr3_nt: TGTGCCAGCAGCGAAGGGGTTCCGAGGGGGACTGAAGCTTTCTTT
j_call: TRBJ1-5; d_call: .; v_call: TRBV25-1; clone_size: .; cdr3_aa: CANSAGGDYSNQPQHF; cdr3_nt: TGTGCCAACAGCGCCGGGGGGGATTATAGCAATCAGCCCCAGCATTTT
j_call: TRBJ1-1; d_call: TRBD1; v_call: TRBV10-2; clone_size: .; cdr3_aa: CASSEAQGGAEAFF; cdr3_nt: TGCGCCAGCAGTGAGGCTCAGGGGGGGGCTGAAGCTTTCTTT
j_call: TRBJ1-1; d_call: .; v_call: TRBV6-5; clone_size: .; cdr3_aa: CASSYSAARVNTEAFF; cdr3_nt: TGTGCCAGCAGTTACTCGGCTGCCAGGGTGAACACTGAAGCTTTCTTT
j_call: TRBJ2-5; d_call: .; v_call: TRBV2; clone_size: .; cdr3_aa: CASSTRTGGGTQYF; cdr3_nt: TGTGCCAGCAGTACCAGGACTGGCGGAGGGACCCAGTACTTC
j_call: TRBJ2-2; d_call: .; v_call: TRBV6-5; clone_size: .; cdr3_aa: CASSGGIRGTGELFF; cdr3_nt: TGTGCCAGCAGTGGGGGGATACGGGGCACCGGGGAGCTGTTTTTT
j_call: TRBJ2-7; d_call: .; v_call: TRBV7-3; clone_size: few; cdr3_aa: CASSLSPSSYEQYF; cdr3_nt: TGTGCCAGCAGCTTAAGTCCTAGCTCCTACGAGCAGTACTTC
j_call: TRBJ2-5; d_call: .; v_call: TRBV6-6; clone_size: few; cdr3_aa: CASSYPGGGQETQYF; cdr3_nt: TGTGCCAGCAGTTACCCCGGGGGAGGCCAAGAGACCCAGTACTTC
j_call: TRBJ1-6; d_call: .; v_call: TRBV6-1; clone_size: .; cdr3_aa: CASSPLGNSPLHF; cdr3_nt: TGTGCCAGCAGTCCCCTGGGGAATTCACCCCTCCACTTT